These 8 T cell receptor beta chains originate from one sample sequenced in a study of OX40 agonist ivuxolimab in advanced cancers. Only in-frame clones appear in the TCRdb table, and some are missing; sequencing was by immunoSEQ multiplex PCR. The data show approximately 20,000 clones, about 77% seen once. This sample comprised CD4+ or CD8+ T cells sorted from blood, obtained in a trial of the OX40 agonist ivuxolimab. These receptors were obtained from an adult with an advanced solid tumor such as melanoma, head and neck, liver or kidney cancer.

This rearrangement joins TRBV6-4 to TRBJ1-1; D is possibly TRBD1 (6 bases). The CDR3 sequence is 14 residues long. CDR1 is MRHNA, CDR2 SNTAGT, per germline. Trimming stripped 6 bases from V and 1 base from J, with 12 bases between. CDR3: CASSPGQKNTEAFF. The DNA for the CDR3 is TGTGCCAGCAGCCCAGGACAGAAGAACACTGAAGCTTTCTTT.

The gene calls are TRBV28 and TRBJ2-3; D remains ambiguous. V shed 6 bases and J shed 0 bases, with 13 bases lying between them. The CDR3 is 15 amino acids. CDR1 and CDR2 (germline): MDHEN, SYDVKM. The CDR3: CASRTHLGSTDTQYF. The CDR3 DNA is TGTGCCAGCAGAACTCACCTGGGAAGCACAGATACGCAGTATTTT.

This clone was counted many times. V gene TRBV11-2 combines with J gene TRBJ2-7; weak D call: TRBD2 (5 bases). V was cut by 5 bases and J by 2 bases, with 10 bases left in between. Germline loops: CDR1 SGHAT, CDR2 FQNNGV. This CDR3 comprises 13 residues. This CDR3 is CASSPGNTYEQYF. As DNA, the CDR3 is TGTGCCAGCAGCCCCGGGAATACCTACGAGCAGTACTTC.

This clone was recorded once. This chain joins TRBV7-8 and TRBJ2-2, with 9 positions matching TRBD2. The CDR3 loop spans 18 amino acids. Trimming took 3 bases from V and 2 from J; bases not matched to a gene: 10. In germline, CDR1 is SGHVS, CDR2 FQNEAQ. Written as DNA, the CDR3 is TGTGCCAGCAGCTTTACTAGCGGGCCCTACTATAACACCGGGGAGCTGTTTTTT. Translation gives CASSFTSGPYYNTGELFF.

The chain uses TRBV5-6 and TRBJ2-2; no reliable D call. CDR1 SGHDT and CDR2 YYEEEE come from the germline V gene. The length of the CDR3 is 13 residues. V lost 2 bases to trimming and J lost 2 bases, with 4 bases between them. The CDR3 DNA reads as TGTGCCAGCAGCTTTGAAAACACCGGGGAGCTGTTTTTT. Its protein is CASSFENTGELFF.

The chain couples TRBV28 to TRBJ1-1; D is possibly TRBD1 (6 bases). This CDR3 has 12 residues. V lost 5 bases, J lost 4 bases, and 8 bases lay in between. Germline CDR1 MDHEN, CDR2 SYDVKM. The chain's CDR3 is CASSLGATEAFF. The CDR3 region has the DNA TGTGCCAGCAGTCTGGGGGCCACTGAAGCTTTCTTT. The entire variable domain, with the rest obtained from reference TRBV28 and TRBJ1-1, is as follows: DVKVTQSSRYLVKRTGEKVFLECVQDMDHENMFWYRQDPGLGLRLIYFSYDVKMKEKGDIPEGYSVSREKKERFSLILESASTNQTSMYLCASSLGATEAFFGQGTRLTVV.

The chain joins TRBV9 to TRBJ1-1; 8 bases agree with TRBD1. CDR1 SGDLS and CDR2 YYNGEE come from the germline V gene. The V gene end was trimmed by 4 bases and the J gene end by 4 bases; junction bases not matched to a gene: 6. The CDR3 extends over 14 amino acids. In DNA form, the CDR3 reads TGTGCCAGCAGCTCAGGGGGCGGAAGCACTGAAGCTTTCTTT. This codes for CASSSGGGSTEAFF.

This clone was found once. This chain connects TRBV5-1 to TRBJ2-5; perhaps TRBD2 as D (5 bases). The end of the DNA fits TRBJ2-7 better, so the J call may be wrong. This CDR3 spans 15 amino acids. The germline CDR1 and CDR2 sequences are SGHRS and YFSETQ. CDR3 sequence: CASTLERYVSYEQYF. Written as DNA, the CDR3 is TGCGCCAGCACCCTCGAGCGGTACGTCTCCTACGAGCAGTACTTC.